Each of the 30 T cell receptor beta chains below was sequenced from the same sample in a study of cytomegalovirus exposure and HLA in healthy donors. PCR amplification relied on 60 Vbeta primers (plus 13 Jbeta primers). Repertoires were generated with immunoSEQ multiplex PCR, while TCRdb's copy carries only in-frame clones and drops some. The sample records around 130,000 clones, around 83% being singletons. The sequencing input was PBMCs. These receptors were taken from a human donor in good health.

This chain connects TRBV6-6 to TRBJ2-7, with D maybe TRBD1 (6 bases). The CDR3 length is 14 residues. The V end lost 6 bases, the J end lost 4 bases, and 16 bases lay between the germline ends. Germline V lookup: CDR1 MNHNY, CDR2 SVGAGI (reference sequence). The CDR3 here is CASSGGTGPYEQYF. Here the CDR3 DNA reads TGTGCCAGCAGCGGAGGAACAGGGCCATACGAGCAGTACTTC.

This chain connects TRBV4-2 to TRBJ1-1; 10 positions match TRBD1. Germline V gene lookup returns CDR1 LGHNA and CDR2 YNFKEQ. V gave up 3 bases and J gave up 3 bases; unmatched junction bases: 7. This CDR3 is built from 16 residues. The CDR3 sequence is CASSHTRQGADTEAFF. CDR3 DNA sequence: TGTGCCAGCAGCCACACCCGACAGGGGGCGGACACTGAAGCTTTCTTT.

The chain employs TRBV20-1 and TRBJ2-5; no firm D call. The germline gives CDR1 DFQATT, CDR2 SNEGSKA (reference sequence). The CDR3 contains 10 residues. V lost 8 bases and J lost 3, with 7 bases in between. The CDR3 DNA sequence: TGCAGTACGGTTAAAGAGACCCAGTACTTC. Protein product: CSTVKETQYF.

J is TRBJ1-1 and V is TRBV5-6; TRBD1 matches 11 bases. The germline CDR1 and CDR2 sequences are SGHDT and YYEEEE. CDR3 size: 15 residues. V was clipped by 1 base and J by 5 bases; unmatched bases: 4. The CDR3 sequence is CASSLLGQGDTEAFF. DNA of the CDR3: TGTGCCAGCAGCTTGCTGGGACAGGGGGATACTGAAGCTTTCTTT.

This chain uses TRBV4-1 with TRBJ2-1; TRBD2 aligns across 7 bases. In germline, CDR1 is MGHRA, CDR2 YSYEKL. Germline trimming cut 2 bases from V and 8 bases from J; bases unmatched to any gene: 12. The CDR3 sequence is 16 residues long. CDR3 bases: TGCGCCAGCAGCCAACCCAGGGACGGTGGGGGGGATGAGCAGTTCTTC. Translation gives CASSQPRDGGGDEQFF.

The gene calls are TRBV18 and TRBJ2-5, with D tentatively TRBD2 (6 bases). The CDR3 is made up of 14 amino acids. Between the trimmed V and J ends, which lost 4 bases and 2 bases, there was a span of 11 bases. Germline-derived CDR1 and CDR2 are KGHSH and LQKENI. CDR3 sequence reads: CASSRGGGQETQYF. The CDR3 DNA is TGTGCCAGCTCACGGGGAGGAGGACAAGAGACCCAGTACTTC.

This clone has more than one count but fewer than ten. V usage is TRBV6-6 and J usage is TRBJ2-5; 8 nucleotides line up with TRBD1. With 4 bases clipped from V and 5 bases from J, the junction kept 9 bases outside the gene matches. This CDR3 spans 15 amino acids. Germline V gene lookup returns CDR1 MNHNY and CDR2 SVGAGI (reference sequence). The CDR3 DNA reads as TGTGCCAGCAGTTTTTGGACAGGGAATTTGGAGACCCAGTACTTC. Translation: CASSFWTGNLETQYF.

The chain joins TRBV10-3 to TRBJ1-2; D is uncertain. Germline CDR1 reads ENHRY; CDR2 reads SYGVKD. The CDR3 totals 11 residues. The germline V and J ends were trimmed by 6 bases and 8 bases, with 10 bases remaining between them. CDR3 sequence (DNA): TGTGCCATCAGAGAGGACTCAGGCTACACCTTC. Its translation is CAIREDSGYTF.

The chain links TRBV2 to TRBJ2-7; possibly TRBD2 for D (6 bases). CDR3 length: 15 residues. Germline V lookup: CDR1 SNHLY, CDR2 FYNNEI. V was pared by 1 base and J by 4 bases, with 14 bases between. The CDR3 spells CASSEGEVSSYEQYF. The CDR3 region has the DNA TGTGCCAGCAGTGAAGGGGAGGTTAGTTCTTACGAGCAGTACTTC.

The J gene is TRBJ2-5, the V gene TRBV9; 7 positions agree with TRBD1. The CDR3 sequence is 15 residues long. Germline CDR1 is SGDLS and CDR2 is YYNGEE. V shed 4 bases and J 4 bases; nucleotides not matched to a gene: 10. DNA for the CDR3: TGTGCCAGCAGCTCCGGACCAGGGGGTGGAGAGACCCAGTACTTC. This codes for CASSSGPGGGETQYF.

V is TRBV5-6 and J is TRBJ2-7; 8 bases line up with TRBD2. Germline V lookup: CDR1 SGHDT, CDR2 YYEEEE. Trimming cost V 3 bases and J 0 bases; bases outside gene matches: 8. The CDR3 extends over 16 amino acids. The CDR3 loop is CASSSGSGASSYEQYF. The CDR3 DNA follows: TGTGCCAGCAGCTCCGGTAGCGGGGCCAGCTCCTACGAGCAGTACTTC.

The DNA of the CDR3 is TGTGCCAGTAGTCCACCGATCGAAGGCGGCGAGCAGTACTTC. As protein: CASSPPIEGGEQYF. The chain employs TRBV19 and TRBJ2-5; D ambiguous. The J call is uncertain, as TRBJ2-7 better fits the DNA end. CDR1 is LNHDA and CDR2 is SQIVND in the germline V gene (reference sequence). The CDR3 contains 14 residues.

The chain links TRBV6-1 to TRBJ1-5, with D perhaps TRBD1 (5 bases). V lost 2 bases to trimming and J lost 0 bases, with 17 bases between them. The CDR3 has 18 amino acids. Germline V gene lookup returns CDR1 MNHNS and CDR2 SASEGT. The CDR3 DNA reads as TGTGCCAGCAGTGAACAGGGAATAAGGCCCCATAGCAATCAGCCCCAGCATTTT. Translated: CASSEQGIRPHSNQPQHF.

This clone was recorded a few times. CDR3 nucleotide sequence: TGTGCCAGCAGCTCGACAGGGGGCGGGCAGCCCCAGCATTTT. Protein product: CASSSTGGGQPQHF. The V call is TRBV7-6, the J call TRBJ1-5, with 10 bases aligning to TRBD1. With V trimmed by 4 bases and J by 7 bases, 4 bases remained unmatched. CDR1 is SGHVS and CDR2 is FNYEAQ in the germline V gene. This CDR3 is 14 amino acids long.

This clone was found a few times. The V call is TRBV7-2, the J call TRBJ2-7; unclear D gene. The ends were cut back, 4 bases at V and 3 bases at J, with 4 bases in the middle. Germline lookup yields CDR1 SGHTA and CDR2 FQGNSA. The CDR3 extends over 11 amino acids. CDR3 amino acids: CASSSNYEQYF. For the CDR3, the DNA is TGTGCCAGCAGCTCCAACTACGAGCAGTACTTC. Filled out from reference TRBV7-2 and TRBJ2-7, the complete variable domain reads GAGVSQSPSNKVTEKGKDVELRCDPISGHTALYWYRQSLGQGLEFLIYFQGNSAPDKSGLPSDRFSAERTGGSVSTLTIQRTQQEDSAVYLCASSSNYEQYFGPGTRLTVT.

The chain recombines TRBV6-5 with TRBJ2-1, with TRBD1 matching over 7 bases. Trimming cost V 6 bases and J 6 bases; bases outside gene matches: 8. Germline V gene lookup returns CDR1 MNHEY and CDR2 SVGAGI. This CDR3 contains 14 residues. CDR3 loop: CASSQDREGNEQFF. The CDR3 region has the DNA TGTGCCAGCAGCCAAGACAGGGAAGGCAATGAGCAGTTCTTC.

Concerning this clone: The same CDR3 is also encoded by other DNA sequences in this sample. Here the CDR3 reads CASSLAQGYGYTF. The CDR3 bases are TGTGCCAGCAGCTTAGCCCAGGGTTATGGCTACACCTTC. The rearrangement links TRBV7-9 to TRBJ1-2, with a weak D call TRBD1 (5 bases). Trimming took 0 bases from V and 5 from J, leaving 7 bases between them. Germline CDR1 and CDR2: SEHNR and FQNEAQ (reference sequence). CDR3 length: 13 amino acids.

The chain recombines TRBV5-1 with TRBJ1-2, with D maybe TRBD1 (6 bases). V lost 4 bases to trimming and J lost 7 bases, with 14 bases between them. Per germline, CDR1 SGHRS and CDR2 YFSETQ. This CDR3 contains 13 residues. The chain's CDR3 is CASSPGTSLGYTF. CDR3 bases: TGCGCCAGCAGCCCCGGGACATCCCTTGGCTACACCTTC. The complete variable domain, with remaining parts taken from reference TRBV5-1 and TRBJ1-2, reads KAGVTQTPRYLIKTRGQQVTLSCSPISGHRSVSWYQQTPGQGLQFLFEYFSETQRNKGNFPGRFSGRQFSNSRSEMNVSTLELGDSALYLCASSPGTSLGYTFGSGTRLTVV.

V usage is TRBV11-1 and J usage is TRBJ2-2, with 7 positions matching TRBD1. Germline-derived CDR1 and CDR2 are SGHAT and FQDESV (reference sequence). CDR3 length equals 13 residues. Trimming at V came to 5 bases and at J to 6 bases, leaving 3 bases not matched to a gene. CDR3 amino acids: CASSDREPGELFF. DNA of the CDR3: TGTGCCAGCAGCGACAGGGAGCCCGGGGAGCTGTTTTTT.

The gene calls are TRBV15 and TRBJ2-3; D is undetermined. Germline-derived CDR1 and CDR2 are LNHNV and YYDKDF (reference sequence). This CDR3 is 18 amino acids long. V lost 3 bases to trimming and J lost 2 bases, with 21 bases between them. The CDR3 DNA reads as TGTGCCACCAGCAGGCGCCTAGTCGGTGCCCTCAACACAGATACGCAGTATTTT. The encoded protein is CATSRRLVGALNTDTQYF.

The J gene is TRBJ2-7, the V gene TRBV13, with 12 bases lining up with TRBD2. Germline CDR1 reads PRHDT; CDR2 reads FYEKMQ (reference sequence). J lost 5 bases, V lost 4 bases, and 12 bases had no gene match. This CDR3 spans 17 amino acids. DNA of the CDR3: TGTGCCAGCAGCTCGGGGACTAGCGGGTCGGGCCCCAACGAGCAGTACTTC. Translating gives CASSSGTSGSGPNEQYF.

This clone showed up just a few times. DNA for the CDR3: TGCGCCAGCAGCCATGAGACAGGCCACTCTGGGGCCAACGTCCTGACTTTC. It yields the protein CASSHETGHSGANVLTF. The chain links TRBV4-1 to TRBJ2-6, with D maybe TRBD1 (6 bases). The CDR3 is 17 amino acids. The germline V gene encodes CDR1 MGHRA and CDR2 YSYEKL. Trimming pared 3 bases from V and 0 bases from J, leaving 12 bases between.

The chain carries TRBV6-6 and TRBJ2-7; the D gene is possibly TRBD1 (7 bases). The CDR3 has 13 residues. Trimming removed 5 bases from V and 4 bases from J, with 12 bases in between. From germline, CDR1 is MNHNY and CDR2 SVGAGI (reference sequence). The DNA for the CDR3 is TGTGCCAGCAGTCAGGGGGACTCTTACGAGCAGTACTTC. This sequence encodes CASSQGDSYEQYF.

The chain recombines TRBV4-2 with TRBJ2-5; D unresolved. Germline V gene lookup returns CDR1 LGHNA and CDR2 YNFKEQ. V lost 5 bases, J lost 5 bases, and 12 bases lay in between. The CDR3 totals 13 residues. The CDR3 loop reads CASSLVSLETQYF. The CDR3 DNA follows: TGTGCCAGCAGCTTGGTTAGCTTGGAGACCCAGTACTTC.

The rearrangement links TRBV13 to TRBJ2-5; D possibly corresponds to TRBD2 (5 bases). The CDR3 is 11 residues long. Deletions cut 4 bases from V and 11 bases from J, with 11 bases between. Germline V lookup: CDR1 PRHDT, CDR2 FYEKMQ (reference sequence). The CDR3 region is CASSSQREQYF. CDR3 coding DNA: TGTGCCAGCAGCTCACAGAGGGAGCAGTACTTC.

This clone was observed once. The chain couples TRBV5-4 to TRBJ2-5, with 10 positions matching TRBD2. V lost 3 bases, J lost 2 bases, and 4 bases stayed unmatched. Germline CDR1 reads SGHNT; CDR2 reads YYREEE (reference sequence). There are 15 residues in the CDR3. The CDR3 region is CASSSRTSGQETQYF. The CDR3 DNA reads TGTGCCAGCAGCTCCCGGACTAGCGGACAAGAGACCCAGTACTTC. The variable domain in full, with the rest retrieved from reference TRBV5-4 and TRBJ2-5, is ETGVTQSPTHLIKTRGQQVTLRCSSQSGHNTVSWYQQALGQGPQFIFQYYREEENGRGNFPPRFSGLQFPNYSSELNVNALELDDSALYLCASSSRTSGQETQYFGPGTRLLVL.

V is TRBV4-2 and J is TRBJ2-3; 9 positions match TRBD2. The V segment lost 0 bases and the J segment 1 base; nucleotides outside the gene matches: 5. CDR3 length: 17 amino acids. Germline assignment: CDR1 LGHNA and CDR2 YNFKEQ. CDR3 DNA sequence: TGTGCCAGCAGCCAAGATAAGCGGGGGGCGGGCACAGATACGCAGTATTTT. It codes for CASSQDKRGAGTDTQYF.

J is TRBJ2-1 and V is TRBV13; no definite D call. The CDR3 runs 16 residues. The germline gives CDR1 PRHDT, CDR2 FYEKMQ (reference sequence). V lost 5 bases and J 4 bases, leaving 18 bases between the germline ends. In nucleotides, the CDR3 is TGTGCCAGCAGCCCTCTAACCGAGAATCTATACAATGAGCAGTTCTTC. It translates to CASSPLTENLYNEQFF.

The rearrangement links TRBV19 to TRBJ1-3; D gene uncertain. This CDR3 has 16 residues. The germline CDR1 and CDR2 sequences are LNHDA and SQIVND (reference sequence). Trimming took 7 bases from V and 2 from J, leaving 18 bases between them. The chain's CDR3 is CASKVSPGETGNTIYF. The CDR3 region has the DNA TGTGCCAGTAAAGTCTCACCCGGGGAGACTGGAAACACCATATATTTT.

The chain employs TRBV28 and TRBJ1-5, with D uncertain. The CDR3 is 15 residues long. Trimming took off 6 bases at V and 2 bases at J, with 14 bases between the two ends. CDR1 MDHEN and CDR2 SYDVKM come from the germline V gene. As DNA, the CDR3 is TGTGCCAGCAGACCCCCCTCGGTGGGCAATCAGCCCCAGCATTTT. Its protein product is CASRPPSVGNQPQHF.